This is a list of T cell receptor beta chains from one sample in a study of OX40 agonist ivuxolimab in advanced cancers. Here immunoSEQ multiplex PCR was the method, and the copy in TCRdb shows in-frame clones only, minus some. The sample consists of 90,000 to 100,000 clones, less than 90% of them appearing once. The material sequenced was CD4+ or CD8+ T cells sorted from blood, taken in a trial of the OX40 agonist ivuxolimab. The origin of the receptors is an adult with an advanced solid tumor such as melanoma, head and neck, liver or kidney cancer. Each CDR3 is given with its conserved first and last residue. Size is omitted from some rows. Given values are once, few, many or a class for expanded clones.

clone_size cdr3_length j_call v_call cdr3_aa
- 12 TRBJ1-1 TRBV2 CASSGAGTEAFF
- 14 TRBJ1-2 TRBV2 CATQRDTAAYGYTF
- 14 TRBJ1-5 TRBV2 CASSGTLSSQPQHF
- 15 TRBJ2-5 TRBV6-1 CASSAAIMYQETQYF
- 18 TRBJ2-3 TRBV9 CASSAHGGIPAGTDTQYF
- 15 TRBJ1-4 TRBV6-6 CASRPYLGGNEKLFF
- 16 TRBJ2-3 TRBV7-9 CASSLQSGWGTDTQYF
- 14 TRBJ1-4 TRBV10-3 CAISGDKTDEKLFF
- 16 TRBJ2-6 TRBV19 CASSAPRKRGANVLTF
- 14 TRBJ1-1 TRBV11-1 CASSLEWTGTEAFF
- 16 TRBJ2-3 TRBV4-2 CASSLNPLGGADTQYF
- 15 TRBJ2-1 TRBV11-3 CASSLASGSTNEQFF
- 15 TRBJ2-5 TRBV7-3 CASSPWGGLSETQYF
few 14 TRBJ2-7 TRBV11-2 CASSPTSGTYEQYF
- 14 TRBJ1-4 TRBV28 CASRNGQGPGELFF
- 14 TRBJ2-5 TRBV7-2 CASSRGQGQETQYF
once 15 TRBJ2-3 TRBV19 CASSIAGSSTDTQYF
medium-sized 11 TRBJ1-5 TRBV20-1 CSAGQNQPQHF
- 15 TRBJ2-3 TRBV6-4 CASSQQGQSLDTQYF
- 14 TRBJ2-5 TRBV11-3 CASSHPDTQETQYF
- 13 TRBJ2-3 TRBV11-2 CASSLRSKDTQYF
- 16 TRBJ2-6 TRBV27 CASSFREGSGANVLTF